The 15 T cell receptor beta chains below all came from one sample that was sequenced in a study of shared clonotypes between healthy human individuals. Some clones are missing from TCRdb's copy, which holds only in-frame ones; the method was immunoSEQ multiplex PCR. The sample includes about 2 million clones, roughly 95% of them seen just once. Source material: naive CD4+ T cells sorted from blood. Subset given: CD45RA+ positively selected. Receptors were obtained from a man aged 18 to 29 in good health.

V is TRBV28 and J is TRBJ1-1, with a tentative D call TRBD1 (6 bases). The CDR3 length is 13 residues. Deletions cut 9 bases from V and 2 bases from J, with 13 bases between. The germline gives CDR1 MDHEN, CDR2 SYDVKM. Here the CDR3 reads CASLDRYNTEAFF. CDR3 nucleotide sequence: TGTGCCAGTCTGGACAGATACAACACTGAAGCTTTCTTT.

This chain connects TRBV6-6 to TRBJ2-7; D is perhaps TRBD1 or TRBD2 (5 bases each). The V end was cut by 0 bases, the J end by 11 bases, with 11 bases between. The CDR3 runs 12 residues. CDR1 and CDR2 from the germline V gene are MNHNY and SVGAGI (reference sequence). The DNA for the CDR3 is TGTGCCAGCAGTTACTCCGGGACCGATAAGTACTTC. Amino acid sequence: CASSYSGTDKYF.

The chain links TRBV4-1 to TRBJ2-7; 7 nucleotides match TRBD2. The CDR3 runs to 15 residues. J gave up 2 bases and V 4 bases, and 8 bases lay outside the gene matches. CDR1 is MGHRA, CDR2 YSYEKL, per germline. The CDR3 DNA sequence: TGCGCCAGCAGCCGGGGAGGGATGACTCCCTACGAGCAGTACTTC. Protein: CASSRGGMTPYEQYF.

To note about this clone: The same CDR3 also results from other DNA sequences found in this sample. This chain connects TRBV6-5 to TRBJ2-1; TRBD2 might be the D (6 bases). This CDR3 has 15 residues. V dropped 5 bases and J dropped 2 bases, with 13 bases sitting between them. The germline V gene encodes CDR1 MNHEY and CDR2 SVGAGI. CDR3 sequence (DNA): TGTGCCAGCAGTCCTTCCGGGGGTGCCTACAATGAGCAGTTCTTC. It is translated as CASSPSGGAYNEQFF.

This clone has just one count. V and J are TRBV6-4 and TRBJ2-3; D is unclear. Trimming pared 2 bases from V and 4 bases from J, leaving 7 bases between. Germline V lookup: CDR1 MRHNA, CDR2 SNTAGT. This CDR3 has 13 residues. The DNA of the CDR3 is TGTGCCAGCAGTGACACCTGGTCAGATACGCAGTATTTT. It encodes CASSDTWSDTQYF.

V usage is TRBV10-3 and J usage is TRBJ1-6; TRBD1 is a possible D gene (5 bases). Trimming removed 6 bases from V and 0 bases from J, with 9 bases in between. Germline V CDR1 and CDR2: ENHRY, SYGVKD. This CDR3 is 15 amino acids long. The CDR3 is CAIRQESSYNSPLHF. DNA of the CDR3: TGTGCCATCAGACAGGAGAGCTCCTATAATTCACCCCTCCACTTT.

The CDR3 DNA follows: TGTGCCAGTAGTATTTTTGGAGGTACAGATACGCAGTATTTT. Amino acids: CASSIFGGTDTQYF. The rearrangement joins TRBV19 to TRBJ2-3; tentatively, D is TRBD2 (5 bases). The CDR3 length is 14 residues. Germline values: CDR1 LNHDA, CDR2 SQIVND (reference sequence). Trimming removed 3 bases from V and 3 bases from J, with 10 bases in between. Looking up the rest from reference TRBV19 and TRBJ2-3 gives the full variable domain: DGGITQSPKYLFRKEGQNVTLSCEQNLNHDAMYWYRQDPGQGLRLIYYSQIVNDFQKGDIAEGYSVSREKKESFPLTVTSAQKNPTAFYLCASSIFGGTDTQYFGPGTRLTVL.

The rearrangement joins TRBV6-5 to TRBJ2-7, with 8 bases lining up with TRBD1. CDR1 and CDR2 from the germline V gene are MNHEY and SVGAGI. J gave up 6 bases and V 6 bases, and 10 bases lay outside the gene matches. This CDR3 is built from 14 residues. The CDR3 sequence: CASSPGTGRGEQYF. CDR3 DNA: TGTGCCAGCAGCCCAGGGACAGGTCGAGGCGAGCAGTACTTC.

The chain links TRBV6-5 to TRBJ2-1; TRBD1 matches 10 bases. This CDR3 has 14 residues. Germline assignment: CDR1 MNHEY and CDR2 SVGAGI. Trimming took 8 bases from V and 6 from J; bases not matched to a gene: 7. The CDR3 loop reads CASRPGQGTNEQFF. Here the CDR3 DNA reads TGTGCCAGCCGCCCGGGACAGGGGACCAATGAGCAGTTCTTC.

The V gene is TRBV7-6, the J gene TRBJ2-1; unclear D gene. V shed 1 base and J shed 0 bases, with 13 bases lying between them. CDR1 and CDR2 (germline): SGHVS, FNYEAQ. CDR3 length equals 17 residues. CDR3 region: CASSLELAQSSYNEQFF. The CDR3 DNA follows: TGTGCCAGCAGCTTAGAACTTGCTCAGAGCTCCTACAATGAGCAGTTCTTC.

This clone showed up just once. The chain is built from TRBV5-4 and TRBJ1-2, with 8 bases aligning to TRBD1. After removal of 5 bases from V and 4 bases from J, the junction contained 4 bases not matched to a gene. The germline V gene encodes CDR1 SGHNT and CDR2 YYREEE (reference sequence). The CDR3 runs to 13 residues. As DNA, the CDR3 is TGTGCCAGCAGGCAGGGGGCCGGCTATGGCTACACCTTC. Its protein product is CASRQGAGYGYTF.

V usage is TRBV5-1 and J usage is TRBJ2-2, with D unclear. In germline, CDR1 is SGHRS, CDR2 YFSETQ. The V end was cut by 0 bases, the J end by 6 bases, with 12 bases between. The CDR3 sequence is 15 residues long. The CDR3 region has the DNA TGCGCCAGCAGCTTGGACCTCGGTTGGGCCGGGGAGCTGTTTTTT. Protein product: CASSLDLGWAGELFF.

This clone is a singleton in its sample. The chain recombines TRBV6-5 with TRBJ1-6; D is uncertain. V dropped 5 bases and J dropped 3 bases, with 11 bases sitting between them. From germline, CDR1 is MNHEY and CDR2 SVGAGI. The CDR3 runs 15 residues. The CDR3 nucleotides are TGTGCCAGCAGTCGGGGAGAACTCTATAATTCACCCCTCCACTTT. It codes for CASSRGELYNSPLHF.

In regard to this clone: Other DNA sequences in this sample translate to the same CDR3. The genes are TRBV6-4 and TRBJ1-1; TRBD1 is a possible D gene (6 bases). CDR3 length: 13 amino acids. Germline V CDR1 and CDR2: MRHNA, SNTAGT. The V and J ends lost 4 bases and 1 base respectively, with 7 bases between them. CDR3 residues: CASSARGNTEAFF. Here the CDR3 DNA reads TGTGCCAGCAGTGCCAGGGGGAACACTGAAGCTTTCTTT.

The chain couples TRBV7-2 to TRBJ1-4, with a weak D call TRBD1 (6 bases). Germline CDR1 SGHTA, CDR2 FQGNSA. This CDR3 contains 14 residues. V was trimmed by 5 bases and J by 6 bases, leaving 13 bases between them. The CDR3 sequence: CASSPLDRHEKLFF. The CDR3 DNA is TGTGCCAGCAGCCCGTTAGACAGGCATGAAAAACTGTTTTTT. Full variable domain (missing parts from reference TRBV7-2 and TRBJ1-4): GAGVSQSPSNKVTEKGKDVELRCDPISGHTALYWYRQSLGQGLEFLIYFQGNSAPDKSGLPSDRFSAERTGGSVSTLTIQRTQQEDSAVYLCASSPLDRHEKLFFGSGTQLSVL.